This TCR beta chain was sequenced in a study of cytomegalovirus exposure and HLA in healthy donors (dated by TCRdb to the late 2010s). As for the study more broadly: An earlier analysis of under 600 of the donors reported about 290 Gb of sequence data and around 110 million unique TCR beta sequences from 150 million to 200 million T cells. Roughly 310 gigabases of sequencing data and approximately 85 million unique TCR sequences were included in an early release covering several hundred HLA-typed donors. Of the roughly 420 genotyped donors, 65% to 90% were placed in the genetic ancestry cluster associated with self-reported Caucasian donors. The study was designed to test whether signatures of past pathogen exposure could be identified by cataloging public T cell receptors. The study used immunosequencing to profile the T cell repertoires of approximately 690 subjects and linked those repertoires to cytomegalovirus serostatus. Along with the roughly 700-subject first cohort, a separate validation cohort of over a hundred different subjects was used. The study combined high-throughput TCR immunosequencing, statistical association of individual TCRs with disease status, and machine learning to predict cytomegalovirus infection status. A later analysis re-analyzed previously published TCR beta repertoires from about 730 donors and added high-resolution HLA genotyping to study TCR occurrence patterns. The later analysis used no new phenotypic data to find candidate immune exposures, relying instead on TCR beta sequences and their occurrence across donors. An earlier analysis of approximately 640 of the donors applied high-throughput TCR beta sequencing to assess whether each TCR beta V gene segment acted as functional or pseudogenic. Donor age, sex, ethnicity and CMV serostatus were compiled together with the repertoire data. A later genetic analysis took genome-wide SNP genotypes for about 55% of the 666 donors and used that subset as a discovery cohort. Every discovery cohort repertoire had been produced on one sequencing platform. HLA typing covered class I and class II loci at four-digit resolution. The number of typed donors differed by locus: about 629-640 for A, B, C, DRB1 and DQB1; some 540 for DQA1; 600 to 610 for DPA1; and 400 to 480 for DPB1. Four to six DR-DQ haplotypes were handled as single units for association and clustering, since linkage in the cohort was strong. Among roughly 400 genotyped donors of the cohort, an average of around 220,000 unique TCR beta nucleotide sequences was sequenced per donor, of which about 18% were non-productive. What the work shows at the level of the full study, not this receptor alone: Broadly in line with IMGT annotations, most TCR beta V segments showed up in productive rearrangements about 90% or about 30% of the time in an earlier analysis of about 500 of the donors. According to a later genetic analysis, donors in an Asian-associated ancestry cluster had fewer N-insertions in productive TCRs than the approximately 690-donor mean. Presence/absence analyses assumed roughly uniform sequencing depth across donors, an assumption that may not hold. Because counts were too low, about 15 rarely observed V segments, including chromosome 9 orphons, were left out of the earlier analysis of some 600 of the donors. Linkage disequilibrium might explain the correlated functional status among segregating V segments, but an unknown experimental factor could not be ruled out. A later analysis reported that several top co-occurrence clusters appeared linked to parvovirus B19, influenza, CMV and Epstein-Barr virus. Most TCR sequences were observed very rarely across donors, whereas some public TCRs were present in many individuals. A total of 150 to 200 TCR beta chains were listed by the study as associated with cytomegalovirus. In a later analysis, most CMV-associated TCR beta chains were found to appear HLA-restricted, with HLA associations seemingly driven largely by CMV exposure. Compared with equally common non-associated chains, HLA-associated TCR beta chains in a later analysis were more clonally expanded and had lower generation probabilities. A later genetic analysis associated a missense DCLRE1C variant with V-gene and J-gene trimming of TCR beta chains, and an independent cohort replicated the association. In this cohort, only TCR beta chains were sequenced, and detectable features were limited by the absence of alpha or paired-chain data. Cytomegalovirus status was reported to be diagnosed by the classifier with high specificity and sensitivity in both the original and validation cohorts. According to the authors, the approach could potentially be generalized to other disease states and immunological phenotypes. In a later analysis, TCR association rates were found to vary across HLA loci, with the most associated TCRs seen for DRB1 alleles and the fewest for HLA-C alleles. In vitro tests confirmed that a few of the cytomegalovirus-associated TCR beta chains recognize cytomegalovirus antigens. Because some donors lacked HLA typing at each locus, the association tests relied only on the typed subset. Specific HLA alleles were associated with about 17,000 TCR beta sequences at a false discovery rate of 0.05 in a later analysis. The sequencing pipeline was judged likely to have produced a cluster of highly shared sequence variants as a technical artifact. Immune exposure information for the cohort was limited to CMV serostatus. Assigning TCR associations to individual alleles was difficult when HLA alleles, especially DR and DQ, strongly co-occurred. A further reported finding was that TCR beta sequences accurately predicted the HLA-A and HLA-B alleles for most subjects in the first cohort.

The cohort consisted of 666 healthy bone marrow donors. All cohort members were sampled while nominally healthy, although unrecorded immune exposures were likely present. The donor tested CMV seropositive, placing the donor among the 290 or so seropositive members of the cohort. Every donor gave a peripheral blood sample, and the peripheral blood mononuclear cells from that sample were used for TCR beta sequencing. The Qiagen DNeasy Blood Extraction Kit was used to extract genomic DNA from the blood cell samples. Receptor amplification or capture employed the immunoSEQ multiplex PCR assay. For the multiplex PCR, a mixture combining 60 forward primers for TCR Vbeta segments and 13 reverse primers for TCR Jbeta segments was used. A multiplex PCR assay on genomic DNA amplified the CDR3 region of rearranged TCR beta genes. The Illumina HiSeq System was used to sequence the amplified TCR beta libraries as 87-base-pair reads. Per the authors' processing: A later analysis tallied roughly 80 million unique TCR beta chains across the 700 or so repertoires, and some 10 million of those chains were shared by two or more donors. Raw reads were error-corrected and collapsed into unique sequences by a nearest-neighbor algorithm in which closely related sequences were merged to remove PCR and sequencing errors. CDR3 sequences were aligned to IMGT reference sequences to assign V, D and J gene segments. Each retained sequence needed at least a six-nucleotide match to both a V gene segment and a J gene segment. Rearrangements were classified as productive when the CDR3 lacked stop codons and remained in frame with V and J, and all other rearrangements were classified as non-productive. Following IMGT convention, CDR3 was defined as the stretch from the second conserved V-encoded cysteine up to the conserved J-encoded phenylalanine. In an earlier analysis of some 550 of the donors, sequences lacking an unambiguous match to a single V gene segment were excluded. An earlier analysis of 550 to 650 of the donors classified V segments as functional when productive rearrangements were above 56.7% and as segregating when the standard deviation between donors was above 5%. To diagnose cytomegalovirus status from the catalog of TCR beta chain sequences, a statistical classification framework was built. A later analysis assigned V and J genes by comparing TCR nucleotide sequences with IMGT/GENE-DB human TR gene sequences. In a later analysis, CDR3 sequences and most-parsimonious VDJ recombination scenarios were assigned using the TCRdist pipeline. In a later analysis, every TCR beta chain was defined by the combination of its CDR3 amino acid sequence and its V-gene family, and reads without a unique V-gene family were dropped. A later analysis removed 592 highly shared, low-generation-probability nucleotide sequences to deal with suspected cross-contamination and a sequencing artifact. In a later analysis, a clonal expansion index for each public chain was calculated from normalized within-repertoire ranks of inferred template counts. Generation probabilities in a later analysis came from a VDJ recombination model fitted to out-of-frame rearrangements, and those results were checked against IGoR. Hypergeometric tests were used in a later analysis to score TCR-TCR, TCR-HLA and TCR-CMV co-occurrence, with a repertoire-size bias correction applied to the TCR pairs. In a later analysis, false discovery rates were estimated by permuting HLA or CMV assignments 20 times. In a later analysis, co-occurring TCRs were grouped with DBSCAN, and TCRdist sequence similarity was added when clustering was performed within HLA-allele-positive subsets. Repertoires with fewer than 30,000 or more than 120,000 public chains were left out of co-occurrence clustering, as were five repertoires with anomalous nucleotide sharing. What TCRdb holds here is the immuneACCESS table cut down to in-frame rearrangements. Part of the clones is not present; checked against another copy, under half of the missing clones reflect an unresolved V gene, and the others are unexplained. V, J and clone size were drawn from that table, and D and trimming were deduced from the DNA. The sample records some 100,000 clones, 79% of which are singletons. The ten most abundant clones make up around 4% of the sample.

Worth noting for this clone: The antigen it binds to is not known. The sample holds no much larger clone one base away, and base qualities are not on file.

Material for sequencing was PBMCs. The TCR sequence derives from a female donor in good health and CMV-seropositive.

The DNA sequence is as follows: TGTGCCAGCCGGAGGGAACCCCAAAATTCACCCCTCCACTTT. Its amino acids are CASRREPQNSPLHF. In this chain, TRBV18 is recombined with TRBJ1-6; the D gene assignment is ambiguous. At the junction V is shortened by 8 bases and J by 7 bases, with 15 bases in between. The CDR3 runs 14 amino acids, cysteine and phenylalanine included. The entry retains the CDR3 DNA only, 42 bases that are in frame from base 1. The germline V gene specifies KGHSH as CDR1 and LQKENI as CDR2.